The clone carrying this T cell receptor (beta chain) was detected a few times. The source of the sample is a study of blood T cell repertoires in COVID-19. As for the study in general: Specimens from acute and convalescent COVID-19 originated in the United States, Italy and Spain. T cells, B-cell-depleted T cells, or PBMCs supplied cDNA or gDNA.

Repertoires were generated with immunoSEQ multiplex PCR, while TCRdb's copy carries only in-frame clones and drops some. The data hold some 97,000 clones, with less than 95% observed a single time. Trimming stripped 11 bases from V and 4 bases from J, with 9 bases between. The CDR3 is made up of 11 amino acids. Germline CDR1 reads LNHDA; CDR2 reads SQIVND (reference sequence). Sample: peripheral blood. The rearrangement uses TRBV19 and TRBJ1-3; tentative D call: TRBD1 (5 bases). The sequence derives from a man in his fifties or sixties with acute or convalescent COVID-19. The CDR3 DNA sequence: TGTGCCTCAGGGCAAGGAAACACCATATATTTT. The encoded protein is CASGQGNTIYF.